This TCR beta chain was found in a study of shared T cell receptors in the human thymus. This table comes from immunoSEQ multiplex PCR, and its TCRdb copy is limited to in-frame clones, with some not included. The top ten hold 0.0095% to 0.011% of the sample, which has 700,000 to 750,000 clones, 70% to 90% seen once. Germline CDR1 is SGHDT and CDR2 is YYEEEE. Deletions cut 1 base from V and 0 bases from J, with 11 bases between. This CDR3 is 17 amino acids long. These same data were also listed under a study on human thymus T cells. That study reports: Use of V and J genes seemed skewed within the thymic and blood repertoires.

This clonotype was sampled from a girl less than two years old with a congenital heart defect. The gene calls are TRBV5-6 and TRBJ2-6; tentative D call: TRBD1 (5 bases). Sequenced sample: thymocytes. The CDR3: CASSLTTGFSGANVLTF. The CDR3 nucleotides are TGTGCCAGCAGCTTGACCACAGGCTTCTCTGGGGCCAACGTCCTGACTTTC.